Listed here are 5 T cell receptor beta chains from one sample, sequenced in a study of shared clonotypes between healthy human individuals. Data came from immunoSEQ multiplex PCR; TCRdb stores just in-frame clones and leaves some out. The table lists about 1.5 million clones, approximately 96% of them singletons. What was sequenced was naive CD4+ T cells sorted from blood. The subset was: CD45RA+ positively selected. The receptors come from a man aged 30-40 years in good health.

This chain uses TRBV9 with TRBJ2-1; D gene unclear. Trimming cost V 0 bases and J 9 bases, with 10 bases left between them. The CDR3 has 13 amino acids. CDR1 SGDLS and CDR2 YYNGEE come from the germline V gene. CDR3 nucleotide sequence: TGTGCCAGCAGCGTAGCCCCGTCCGGTGAGCAGTTCTTC. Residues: CASSVAPSGEQFF.

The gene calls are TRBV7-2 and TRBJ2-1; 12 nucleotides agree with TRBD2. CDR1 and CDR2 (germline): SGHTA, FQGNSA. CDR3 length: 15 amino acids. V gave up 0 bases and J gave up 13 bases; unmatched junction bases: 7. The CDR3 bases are TGTGCCAGCAGCTTAGCATCGGCTAGCGGGAGGGCCCAGTTCTTC. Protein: CASSLASASGRAQFF.

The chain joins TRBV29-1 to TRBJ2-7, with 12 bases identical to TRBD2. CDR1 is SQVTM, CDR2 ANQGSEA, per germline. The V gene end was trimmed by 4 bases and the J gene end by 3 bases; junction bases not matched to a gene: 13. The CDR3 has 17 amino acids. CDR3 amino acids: CSVVLPLTSGSVYEQYF. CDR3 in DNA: TGCAGCGTTGTTCTCCCGCTGACTAGCGGGAGTGTCTACGAGCAGTACTTC.

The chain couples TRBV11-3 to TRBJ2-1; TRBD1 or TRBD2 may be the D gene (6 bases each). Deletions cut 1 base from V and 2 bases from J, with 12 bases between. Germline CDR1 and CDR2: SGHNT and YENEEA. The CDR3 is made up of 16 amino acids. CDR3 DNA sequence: TGTGCCAGCAGCTTAGCGACGGGGGCTGCCTACAATGAGCAGTTCTTC. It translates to CASSLATGAAYNEQFF.

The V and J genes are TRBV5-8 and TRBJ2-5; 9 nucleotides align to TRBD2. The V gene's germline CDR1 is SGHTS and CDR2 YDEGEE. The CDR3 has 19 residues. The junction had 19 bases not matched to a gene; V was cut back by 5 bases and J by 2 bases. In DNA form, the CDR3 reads TGTGCCAGCAGTCCTGGCGGTTTAGCGGGAGTAACTGTTCAAGAGACCCAGTACTTC. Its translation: CASSPGGLAGVTVQETQYF.